This note documents a single T cell receptor beta chain sequence. The J segment lost 1 base and the V segment lost 5 bases, leaving 4 bases of the junction unmatched. This CDR3 comprises 14 residues. This record comes from a study of human T cells and chemical hapten exposure. Noted time point: pre-sensitization, week 0. Noted treatment: therapeutic diphenylcyclopropenone sensitization with weekly scalp DPC. Alopecia patients between 18 and 70 years old and suitable for DPC were used as donors. TCRdb independently ran MiXCR on the RACE reads; one entry per CDR3 protein. The sample has roughly 250,000 distinct CDR3 sequences; approximately 8.6% are singletons.

The sequences come from whole blood, collected in connection with sensitization to the hapten diphenylcyclopropenone (DPC). The V call is TRBV12-3 or TRBV12-4, the J call TRBJ1-1, with TRBD1 identical over 7 bases. The sequence was collected from a woman in her thirties or forties with alopecia areata. Some clones in this sample may be carry-over from other donors' samples. The CDR3 DNA sequence: TGTGCCAGCAGTACCCGACAGGGGAACACTGAAGCTTTCTTT. Translation: CASSTRQGNTEAFF.